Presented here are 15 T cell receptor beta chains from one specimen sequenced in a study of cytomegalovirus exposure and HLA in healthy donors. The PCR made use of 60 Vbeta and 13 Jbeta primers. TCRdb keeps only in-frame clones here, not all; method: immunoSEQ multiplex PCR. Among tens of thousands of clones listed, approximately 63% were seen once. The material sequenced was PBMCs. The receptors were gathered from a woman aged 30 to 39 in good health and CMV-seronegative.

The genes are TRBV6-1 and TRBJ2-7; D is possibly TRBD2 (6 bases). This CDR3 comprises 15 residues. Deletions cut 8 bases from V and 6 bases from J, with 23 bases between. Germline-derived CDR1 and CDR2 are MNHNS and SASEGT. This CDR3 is CASSLTGVRSGEQYF. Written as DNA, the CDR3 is TGTGCCAGCTCCCTTACGGGAGTAAGGTCGGGCGAGCAGTACTTC.

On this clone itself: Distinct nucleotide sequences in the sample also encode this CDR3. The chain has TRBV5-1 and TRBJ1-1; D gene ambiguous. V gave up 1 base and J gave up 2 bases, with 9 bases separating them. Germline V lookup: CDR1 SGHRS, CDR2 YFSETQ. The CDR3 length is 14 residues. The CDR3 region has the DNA TGCGCCAGCAGCTTGACGGGAGCTAACACTGAAGCTTTCTTT. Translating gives CASSLTGANTEAFF.

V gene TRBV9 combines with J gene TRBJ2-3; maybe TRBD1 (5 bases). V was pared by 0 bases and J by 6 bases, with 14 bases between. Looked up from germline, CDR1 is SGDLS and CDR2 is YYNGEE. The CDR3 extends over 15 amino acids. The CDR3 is CASSVEDKPRDTQYF. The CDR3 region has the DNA TGTGCCAGCAGCGTAGAGGACAAACCAAGGGATACGCAGTATTTT.

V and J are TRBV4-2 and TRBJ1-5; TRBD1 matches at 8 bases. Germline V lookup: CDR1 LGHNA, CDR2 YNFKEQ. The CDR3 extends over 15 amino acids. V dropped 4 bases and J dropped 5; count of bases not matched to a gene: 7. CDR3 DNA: TGTGCCAGCAGCCCACAGGGGGTATGGGATCAGCCCCAGCATTTT. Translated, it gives CASSPQGVWDQPQHF.

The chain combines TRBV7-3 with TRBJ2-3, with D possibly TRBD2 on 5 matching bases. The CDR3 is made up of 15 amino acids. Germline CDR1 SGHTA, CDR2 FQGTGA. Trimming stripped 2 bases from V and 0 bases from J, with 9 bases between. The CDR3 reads CASSLYGGSTDTQYF. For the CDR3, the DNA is TGTGCCAGCAGCTTATATGGCGGGAGCACAGATACGCAGTATTTT.

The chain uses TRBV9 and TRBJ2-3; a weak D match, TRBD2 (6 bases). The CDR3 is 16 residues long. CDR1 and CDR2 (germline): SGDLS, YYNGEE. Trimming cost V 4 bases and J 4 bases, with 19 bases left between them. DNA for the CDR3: TGTGCCAGCAGCCTAGGGACTCCGAGGTTGCCAGATACGCAGTATTTT. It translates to CASSLGTPRLPDTQYF.

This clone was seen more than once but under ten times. CDR3 region: CASSIGGENEQFF. The CDR3 region has the DNA TGTGCCAGCAGCATAGGGGGGGAGAATGAGCAGTTCTTC. The J gene is TRBJ2-1, the V gene TRBV7-2, with a possible D match to TRBD2 (7 bases). Between the trimmed V and J ends, which lost 5 bases and 7 bases, there was a span of 12 bases. This CDR3 has 13 amino acids. Germline CDR1 SGHTA, CDR2 FQGNSA.

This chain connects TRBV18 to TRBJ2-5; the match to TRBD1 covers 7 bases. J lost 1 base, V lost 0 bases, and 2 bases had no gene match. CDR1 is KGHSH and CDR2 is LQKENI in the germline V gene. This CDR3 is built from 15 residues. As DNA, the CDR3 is TGTGCCAGCTCACCACCCGGGACAGCCCAAGAGACCCAGTACTTC. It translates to CASSPPGTAQETQYF. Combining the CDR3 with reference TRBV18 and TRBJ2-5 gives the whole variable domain NAGVMQNPRHLVRRRGQEARLRCSPMKGHSHVYWYRQLPEEGLKFMVYLQKENIIDESGMPKERFSAEFPKEGPSILRIQQVVRGDSAAYFCASSPPGTAQETQYFGPGTRLLVL.

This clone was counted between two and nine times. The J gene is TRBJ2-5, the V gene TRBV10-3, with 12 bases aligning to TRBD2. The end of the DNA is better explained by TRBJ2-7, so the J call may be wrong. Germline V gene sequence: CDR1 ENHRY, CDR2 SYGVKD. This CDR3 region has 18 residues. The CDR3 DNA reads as TGTGCCATCAGTGAGGTGGGACTAGCGGGCCGGGCCTCCTACGAGCAGTACTTC. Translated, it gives CAISEVGLAGRASYEQYF.

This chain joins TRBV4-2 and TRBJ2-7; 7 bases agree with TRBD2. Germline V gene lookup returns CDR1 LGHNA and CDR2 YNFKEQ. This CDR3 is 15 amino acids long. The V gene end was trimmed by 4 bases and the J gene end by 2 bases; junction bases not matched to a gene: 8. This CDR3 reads CASSPRVAGTYEQYF. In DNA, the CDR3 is TGTGCCAGCAGCCCAAGGGTAGCGGGTACCTACGAGCAGTACTTC.

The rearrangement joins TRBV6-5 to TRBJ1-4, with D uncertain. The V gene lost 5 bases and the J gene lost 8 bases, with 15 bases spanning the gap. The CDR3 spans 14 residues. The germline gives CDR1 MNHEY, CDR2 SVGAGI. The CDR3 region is CASSRYRDPEKLFF. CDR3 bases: TGTGCCAGCAGTCGTTACAGAGACCCAGAAAAACTGTTTTTT.

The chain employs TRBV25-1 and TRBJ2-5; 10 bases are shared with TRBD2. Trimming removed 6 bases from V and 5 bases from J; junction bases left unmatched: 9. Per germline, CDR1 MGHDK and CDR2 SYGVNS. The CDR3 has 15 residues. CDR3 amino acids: CASRPSGGAGETQYF. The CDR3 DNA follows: TGTGCCAGCAGGCCCAGCGGGGGGGCGGGGGAGACCCAGTACTTC.

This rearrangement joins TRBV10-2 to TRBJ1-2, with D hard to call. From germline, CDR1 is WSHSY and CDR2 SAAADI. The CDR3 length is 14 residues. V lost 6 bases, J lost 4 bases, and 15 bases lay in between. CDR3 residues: CASSLPPPFYGYTF. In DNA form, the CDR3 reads TGCGCCAGCAGCCTACCTCCCCCGTTCTATGGCTACACCTTC.

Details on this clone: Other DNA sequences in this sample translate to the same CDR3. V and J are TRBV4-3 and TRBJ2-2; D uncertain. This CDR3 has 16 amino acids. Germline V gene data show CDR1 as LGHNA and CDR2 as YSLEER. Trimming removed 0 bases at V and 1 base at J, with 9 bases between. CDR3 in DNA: TGCGCCAGCAGCCAAGATATGCGAGGGAACACCGGGGAGCTGTTTTTT. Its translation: CASSQDMRGNTGELFF.

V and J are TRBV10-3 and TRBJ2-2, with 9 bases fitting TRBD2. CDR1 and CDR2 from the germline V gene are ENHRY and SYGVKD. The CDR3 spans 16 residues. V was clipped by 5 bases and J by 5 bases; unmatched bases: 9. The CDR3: CAISLGLALGTGELFF. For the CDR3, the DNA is TGTGCCATCAGTTTGGGACTAGCCCTGGGAACCGGGGAGCTGTTTTTT.